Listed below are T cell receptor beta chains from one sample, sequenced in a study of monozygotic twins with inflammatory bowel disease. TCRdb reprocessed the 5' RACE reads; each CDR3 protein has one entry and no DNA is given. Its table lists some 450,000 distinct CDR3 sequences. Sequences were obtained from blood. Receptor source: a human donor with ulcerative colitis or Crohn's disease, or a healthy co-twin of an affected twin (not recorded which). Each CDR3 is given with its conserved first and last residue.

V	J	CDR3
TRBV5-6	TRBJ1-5	CASSLGGQAQHF
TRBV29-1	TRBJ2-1	CSAQEGADEQFF
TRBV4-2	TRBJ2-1	CASSQEGGGNEQFF
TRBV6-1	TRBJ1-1	CASSLLDNTEAVF
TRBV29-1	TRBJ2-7	CSVRRGYEQYF
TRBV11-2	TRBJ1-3	CASRSQGDGNTIYF
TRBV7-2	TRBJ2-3	CAIRDSSTDTQYF
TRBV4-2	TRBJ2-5	CASSRDLEVWETQYF
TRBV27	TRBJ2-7	CASSSAAGTSGSYEQYF
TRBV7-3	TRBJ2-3	CASSGSGEGTDTQYF
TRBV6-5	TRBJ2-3	CASSYLAGADTQYF
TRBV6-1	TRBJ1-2	CATADRGRSNYGYTF
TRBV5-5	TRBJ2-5	CASSLGQGSGSQETQYF
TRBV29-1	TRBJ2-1	CSAREYSYNEQFF
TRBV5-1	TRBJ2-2	CASSLTTGLRAGELFF
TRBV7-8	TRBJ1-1	CASSLVGSGTGGSYTEAFF
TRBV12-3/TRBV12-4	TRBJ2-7	CASSPMDRGRYEQYF
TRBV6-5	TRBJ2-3	CASSYSKRARTDTQYF